This T cell receptor beta chain was captured by sequencing in a study of T cells in Graves' hyperthyroidism and ophthalmopathy. Amplification yielded TCR beta CDR3 regions, with RNA transcripts as the source. The HTBI primer set drove a first-round RT-PCR of the TCR CDR3. In TCRdb, the multiplex PCR reads were re-called with MiXCR into one record per CDR3 protein. The sample has some 440,000 distinct CDR3 sequences; around 16% are singletons. In the case of this clonotype: Its antigen is still unknown. With a much larger clone just one base away, this may be a read error.

Investigators excluded patients with uncontrolled infection, other autoimmune disease, pregnancy or lactation. Based on clinical symptoms, serum thyroxine and TRAb, thyroid ultrasound and orbital computed tomography, diagnoses were reached. General observations from the study: Among thyroid clonotypes expanded above 0.001, most also appeared in blood.

The clonotype was recovered from a woman under 30 with Graves' hyperthyroidism. The sequencing input was blood.

CDR3 bases: TGTGCCATCAGTGAGCAGGACAAGGGAAATTCACCCCTCCACTTT. It translates to CAISEQDKGNSPLHF. The chain combines TRBV10-3 with TRBJ1-6; possibly TRBD1 for D (5 bases). V was trimmed by 2 bases and J by 7 bases, leaving 12 bases between them. The CDR3 extends over 15 amino acids. The V gene's germline CDR1 is ENHRY and CDR2 SYGVKD.